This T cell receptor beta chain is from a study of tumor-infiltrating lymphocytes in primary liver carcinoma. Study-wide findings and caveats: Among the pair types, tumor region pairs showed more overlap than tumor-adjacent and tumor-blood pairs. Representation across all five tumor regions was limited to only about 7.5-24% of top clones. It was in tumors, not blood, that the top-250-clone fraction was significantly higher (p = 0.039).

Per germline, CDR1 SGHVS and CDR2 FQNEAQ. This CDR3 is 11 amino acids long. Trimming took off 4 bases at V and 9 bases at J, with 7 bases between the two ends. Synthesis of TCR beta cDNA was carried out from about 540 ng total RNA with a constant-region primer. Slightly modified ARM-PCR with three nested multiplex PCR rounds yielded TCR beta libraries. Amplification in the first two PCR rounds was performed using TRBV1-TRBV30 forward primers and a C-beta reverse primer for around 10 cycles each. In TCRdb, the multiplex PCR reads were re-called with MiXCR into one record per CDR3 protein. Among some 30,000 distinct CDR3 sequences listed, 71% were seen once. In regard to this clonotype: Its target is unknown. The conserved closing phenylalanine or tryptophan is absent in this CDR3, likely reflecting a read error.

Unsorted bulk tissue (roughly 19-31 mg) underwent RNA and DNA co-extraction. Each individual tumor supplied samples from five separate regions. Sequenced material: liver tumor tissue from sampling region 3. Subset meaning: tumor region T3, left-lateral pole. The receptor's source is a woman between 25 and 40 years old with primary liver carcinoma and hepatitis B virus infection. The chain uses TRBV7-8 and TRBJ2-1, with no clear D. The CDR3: CASSWRGEQFS. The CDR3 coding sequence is TGTGCCAGCAGCTGGCGAGGTGAGCAGTTCTCC.